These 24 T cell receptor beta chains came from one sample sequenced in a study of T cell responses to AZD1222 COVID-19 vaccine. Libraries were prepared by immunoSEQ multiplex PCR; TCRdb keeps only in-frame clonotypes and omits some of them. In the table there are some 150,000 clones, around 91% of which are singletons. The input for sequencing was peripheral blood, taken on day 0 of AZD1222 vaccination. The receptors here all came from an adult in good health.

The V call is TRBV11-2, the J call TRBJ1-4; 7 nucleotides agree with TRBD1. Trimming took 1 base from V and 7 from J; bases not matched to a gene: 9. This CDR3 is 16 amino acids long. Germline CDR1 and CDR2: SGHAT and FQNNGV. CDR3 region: CASSLAPGQNIEKLFF. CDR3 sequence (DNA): TGTGCCAGCAGCTTAGCCCCGGGACAGAATATTGAAAAACTGTTTTTT.

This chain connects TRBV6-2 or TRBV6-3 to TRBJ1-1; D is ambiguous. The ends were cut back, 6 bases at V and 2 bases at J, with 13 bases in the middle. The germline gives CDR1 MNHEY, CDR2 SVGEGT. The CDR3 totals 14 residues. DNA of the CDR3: TGTGCCAGCAGCAAACTTCACAGTAACACTGAAGCTTTCTTT. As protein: CASSKLHSNTEAFF.

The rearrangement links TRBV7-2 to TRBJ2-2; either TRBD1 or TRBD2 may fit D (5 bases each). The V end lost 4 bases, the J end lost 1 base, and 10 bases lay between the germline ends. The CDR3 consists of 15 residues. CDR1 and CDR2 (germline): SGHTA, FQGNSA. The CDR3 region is CASSSGTENTGELFF. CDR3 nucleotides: TGTGCCAGCAGCTCCGGGACGGAGAACACCGGGGAGCTGTTTTTT.

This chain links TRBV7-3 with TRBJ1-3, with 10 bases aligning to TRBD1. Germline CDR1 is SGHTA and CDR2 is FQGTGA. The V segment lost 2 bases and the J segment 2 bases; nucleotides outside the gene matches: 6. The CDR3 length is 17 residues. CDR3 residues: CASSLSAGTGAGNTIYF. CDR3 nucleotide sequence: TGTGCCAGCAGCTTATCCGCCGGGACAGGGGCTGGAAACACCATATATTTT.

CDR3 nucleotides: TGCAGCGTTGAAGGGACAGGGCGCGGGGGCATGAACACTGAAGCTTTCTTT. Protein product: CSVEGTGRGGMNTEAFF. The chain recombines TRBV29-1 with TRBJ1-1; 8 nucleotides align to TRBD1. Germline V gives CDR1 SQVTM, CDR2 ANQGSEA. The CDR3 loop spans 17 amino acids. V trimming: 1 base; J trimming: 0 bases; junction bases outside the gene matches: 10.

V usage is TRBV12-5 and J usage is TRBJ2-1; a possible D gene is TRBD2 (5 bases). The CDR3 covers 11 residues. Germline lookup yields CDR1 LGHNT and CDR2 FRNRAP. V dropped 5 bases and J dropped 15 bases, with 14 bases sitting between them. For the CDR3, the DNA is TGTGCTAGTGGTCTCCGGGCGGGCCCGTTCTTC. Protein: CASGLRAGPFF. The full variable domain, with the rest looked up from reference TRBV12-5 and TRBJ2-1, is DARVTQTPRHKVTEMGQEVTMRCQPILGHNTVFWYRQTMMQGLELLAYFRNRAPLDDSGMPKDRFSAEMPDATLATLKIQPSEPRDSAVYFCASGLRAGPFFGPGTRLTVL.

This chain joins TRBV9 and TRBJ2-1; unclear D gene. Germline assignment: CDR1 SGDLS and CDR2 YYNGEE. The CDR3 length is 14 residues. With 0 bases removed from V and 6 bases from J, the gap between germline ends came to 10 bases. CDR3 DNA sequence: TGTGCCAGCAGCGTAGATGGAGCAGGCAATGAGCAGTTCTTC. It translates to CASSVDGAGNEQFF.

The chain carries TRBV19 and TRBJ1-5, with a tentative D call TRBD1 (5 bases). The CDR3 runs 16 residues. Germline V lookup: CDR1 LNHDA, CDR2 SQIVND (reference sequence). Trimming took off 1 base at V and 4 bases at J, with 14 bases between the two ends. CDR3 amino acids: CASSIGFRVGNQPQHF. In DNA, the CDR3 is TGTGCCAGTAGTATAGGGTTCAGGGTGGGGAATCAGCCCCAGCATTTT.

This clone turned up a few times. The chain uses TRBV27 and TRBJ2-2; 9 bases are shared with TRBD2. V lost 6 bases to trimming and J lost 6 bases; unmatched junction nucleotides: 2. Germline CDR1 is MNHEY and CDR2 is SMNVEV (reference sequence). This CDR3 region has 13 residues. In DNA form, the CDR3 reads TGTGCCAGCAGGGTAGCGGGAGCCGGGGAGCTGTTTTTT. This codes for CASRVAGAGELFF.

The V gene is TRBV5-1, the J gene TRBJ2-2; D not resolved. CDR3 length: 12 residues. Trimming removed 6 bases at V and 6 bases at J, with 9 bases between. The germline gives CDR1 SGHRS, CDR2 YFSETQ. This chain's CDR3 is CASTDAPGELFF. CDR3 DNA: TGCGCCAGCACTGACGCTCCCGGGGAGCTGTTTTTT.

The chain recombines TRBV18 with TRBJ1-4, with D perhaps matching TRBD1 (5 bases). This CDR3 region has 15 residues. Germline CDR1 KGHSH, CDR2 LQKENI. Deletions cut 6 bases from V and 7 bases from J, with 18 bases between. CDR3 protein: CASSLQGAWSEKLFF. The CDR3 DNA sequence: TGTGCCAGCTCTCTCCAAGGGGCGTGGAGTGAAAAACTGTTTTTT.

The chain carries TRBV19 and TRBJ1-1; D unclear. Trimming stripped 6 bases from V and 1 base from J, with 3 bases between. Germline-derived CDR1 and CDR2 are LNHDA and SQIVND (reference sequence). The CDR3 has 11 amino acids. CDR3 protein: CASRRNTEAFF. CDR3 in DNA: TGTGCCAGTAGGCGGAACACTGAAGCTTTCTTT.

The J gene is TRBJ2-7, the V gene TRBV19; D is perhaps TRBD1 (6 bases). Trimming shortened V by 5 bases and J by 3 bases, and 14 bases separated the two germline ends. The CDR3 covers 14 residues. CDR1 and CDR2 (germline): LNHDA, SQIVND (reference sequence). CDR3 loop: CASSLQGPNYEQYF. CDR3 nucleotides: TGTGCCAGTAGTTTACAGGGCCCCAACTACGAGCAGTACTTC.

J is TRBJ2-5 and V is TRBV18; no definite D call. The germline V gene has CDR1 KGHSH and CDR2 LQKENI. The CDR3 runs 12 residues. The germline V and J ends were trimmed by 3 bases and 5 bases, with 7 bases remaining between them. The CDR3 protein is CASSPGIETQYF. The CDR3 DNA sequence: TGTGCCAGCTCACCTGGTATCGAGACCCAGTACTTC.

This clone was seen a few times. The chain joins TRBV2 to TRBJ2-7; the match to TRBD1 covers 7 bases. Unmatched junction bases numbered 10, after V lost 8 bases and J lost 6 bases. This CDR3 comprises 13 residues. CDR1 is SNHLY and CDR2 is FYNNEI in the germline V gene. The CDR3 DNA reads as TGTGCCAGCGAAGACAGGGTAATAGGCGAGCAGTACTTC. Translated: CASEDRVIGEQYF.

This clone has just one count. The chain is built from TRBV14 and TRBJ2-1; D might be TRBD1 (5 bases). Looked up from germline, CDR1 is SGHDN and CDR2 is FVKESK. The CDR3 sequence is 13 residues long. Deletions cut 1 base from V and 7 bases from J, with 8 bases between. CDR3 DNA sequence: TGTGCCAGCAGCCAAGTGTCAGGGAATGAGCAGTTCTTC. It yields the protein CASSQVSGNEQFF.

This CDR3 reads CASSQQLVTEAFF. DNA of the CDR3: TGTGCCAGCAGTCAACAGTTAGTTACTGAAGCTTTCTTT. V and J are TRBV28 and TRBJ1-1; D ambiguous. The CDR3 length is 13 residues. From germline, CDR1 is MDHEN and CDR2 SYDVKM. V dropped 5 bases and J dropped 5 bases, with 12 bases sitting between them.

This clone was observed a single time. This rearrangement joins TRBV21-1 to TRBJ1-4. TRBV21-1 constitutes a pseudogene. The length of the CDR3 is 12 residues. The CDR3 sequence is CASSKGRGKLFF. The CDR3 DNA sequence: TGTGCCAGCAGCAAAGGGCGGGGAAAACTGTTTTTT.

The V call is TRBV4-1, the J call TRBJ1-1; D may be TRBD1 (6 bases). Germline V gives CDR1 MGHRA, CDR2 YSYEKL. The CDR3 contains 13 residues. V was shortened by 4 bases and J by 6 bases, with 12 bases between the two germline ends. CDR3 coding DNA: TGCGCCAGCAGCCTAGACAACAGGGCTGAAGCTTTCTTT. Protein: CASSLDNRAEAFF.

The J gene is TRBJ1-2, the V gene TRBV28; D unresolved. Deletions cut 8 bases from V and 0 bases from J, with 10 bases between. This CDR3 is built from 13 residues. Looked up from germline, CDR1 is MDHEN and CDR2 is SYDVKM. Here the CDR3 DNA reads TGTGCCAGCTTGGAGAGAACTAACTATGGCTACACCTTC. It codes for CASLERTNYGYTF.

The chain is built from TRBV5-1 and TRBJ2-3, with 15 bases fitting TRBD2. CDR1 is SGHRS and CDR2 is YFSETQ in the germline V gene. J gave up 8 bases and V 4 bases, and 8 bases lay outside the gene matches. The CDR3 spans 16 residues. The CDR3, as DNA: TGCGCCAGCAGCCACGGGACTAGCGGGGGGATATCTACGCAGTATTTT. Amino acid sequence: CASSHGTSGGISTQYF.

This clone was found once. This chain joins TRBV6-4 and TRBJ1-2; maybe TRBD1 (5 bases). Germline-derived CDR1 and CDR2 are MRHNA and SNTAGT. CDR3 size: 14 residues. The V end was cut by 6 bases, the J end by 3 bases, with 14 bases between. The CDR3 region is CASRPSGTHYGYTF. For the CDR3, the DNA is TGTGCCAGCAGACCTTCCGGGACTCACTATGGCTACACCTTC.

The CDR3 DNA follows: TGTGCCAGTAGTCCACAGGGATGGGGCAATCAGCCCCAGCATTTT. This codes for CASSPQGWGNQPQHF. The chain is built from TRBV19 and TRBJ1-5; TRBD1 might be the D (6 bases). Trimming removed 5 bases from V and 2 bases from J, with 13 bases in between. Germline V gene lookup returns CDR1 LNHDA and CDR2 SQIVND (reference sequence). This CDR3 is built from 15 residues.

CDR3: CASSQNWGDTEAFF. CDR3 nucleotides: TGTGCCAGCAGCCAAAATTGGGGAGACACTGAAGCTTTCTTT. The chain uses TRBV4-2 and TRBJ1-1; D ambiguous. Trimming shortened V by 2 bases and J by 3 bases, and 10 bases separated the two germline ends. Per the germline V gene, CDR1 is LGHNA and CDR2 is YNFKEQ. CDR3 length: 14 amino acids.